The T cell receptor beta chain described here comes from a study of cytomegalovirus exposure and HLA in healthy donors. Overall study results and limits: Researchers had no immune exposure information except CMV serostatus available.

The sample holds a few counts of this clone. The target antigen is unknown. PCR primers comprised 60 Vbeta and 13 Jbeta primers. Produced via immunoSEQ multiplex PCR; TCRdb's table is partial and in-frame only. The data hold more than 150,000 clones, with approximately 84% observed a single time. Germline CDR1 MNHNY, CDR2 SVGAGI (reference sequence). The V gene lost 6 bases and the J gene lost 5 bases, with 7 bases spanning the gap. This CDR3 contains 11 residues. The sequencing sample was made of PBMCs. The chain links TRBV6-6 to TRBJ1-1; D possibly corresponds to TRBD1 (5 bases). This TCR was recovered from a girl in the first two years of life in good health and CMV-seronegative. CDR3 amino acids: CASRDRTEAFF. For the CDR3, the DNA is TGTGCCAGCAGAGACAGAACTGAAGCTTTCTTT.